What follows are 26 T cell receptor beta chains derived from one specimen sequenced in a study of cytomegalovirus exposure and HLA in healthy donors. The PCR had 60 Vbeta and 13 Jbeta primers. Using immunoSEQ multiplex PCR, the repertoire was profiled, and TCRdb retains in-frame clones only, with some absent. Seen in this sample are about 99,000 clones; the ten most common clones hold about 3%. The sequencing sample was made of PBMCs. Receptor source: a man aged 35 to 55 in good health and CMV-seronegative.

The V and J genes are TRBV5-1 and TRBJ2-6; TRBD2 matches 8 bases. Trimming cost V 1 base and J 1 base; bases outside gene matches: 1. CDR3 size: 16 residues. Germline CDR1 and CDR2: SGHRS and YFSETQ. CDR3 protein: CASSLRGGSGANVLTF. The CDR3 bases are TGCGCCAGCAGCTTGCGGGGGGGGTCTGGGGCCAACGTCCTGACTTTC.

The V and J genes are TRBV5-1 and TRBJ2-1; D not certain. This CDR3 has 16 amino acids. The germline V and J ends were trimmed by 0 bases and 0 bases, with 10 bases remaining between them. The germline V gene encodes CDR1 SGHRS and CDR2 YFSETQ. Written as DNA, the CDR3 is TGCGCCAGCAGCTTGGTAGAAACGAGCTCCTACAATGAGCAGTTCTTC. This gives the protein CASSLVETSSYNEQFF.

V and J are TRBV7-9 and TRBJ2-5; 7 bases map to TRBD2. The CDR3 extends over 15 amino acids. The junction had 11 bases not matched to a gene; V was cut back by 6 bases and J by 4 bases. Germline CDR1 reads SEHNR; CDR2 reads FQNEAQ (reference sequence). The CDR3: CASSPDRGGGETQYF. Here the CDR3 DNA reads TGTGCCAGCAGTCCCGACCGCGGGGGAGGAGAGACCCAGTACTTC.

The CDR3 spells CASSSPPRQGEYSNQPQHF. DNA for the CDR3: TGTGCCAGCAGTTCACCACCCCGACAGGGGGAATATAGCAATCAGCCCCAGCATTTT. V gene TRBV28 combines with J gene TRBJ1-5; 9 bases line up with TRBD1. Germline V lookup: CDR1 MDHEN, CDR2 SYDVKM. The CDR3 consists of 19 residues. With V trimmed by 4 bases and J by 0 bases, 13 bases remained unmatched.

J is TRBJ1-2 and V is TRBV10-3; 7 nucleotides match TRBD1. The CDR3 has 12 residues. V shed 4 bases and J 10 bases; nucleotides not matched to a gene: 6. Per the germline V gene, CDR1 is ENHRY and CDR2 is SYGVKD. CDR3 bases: TGTGCCATCAGTGGAGGACAGGTTGACTACACCTTC. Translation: CAISGGQVDYTF.

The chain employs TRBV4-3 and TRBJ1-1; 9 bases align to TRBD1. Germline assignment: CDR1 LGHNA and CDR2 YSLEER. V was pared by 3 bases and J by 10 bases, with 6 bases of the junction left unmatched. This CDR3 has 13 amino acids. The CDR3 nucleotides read TGCGCCAGCAGCCAGGGACAGGGCAGCGGAGCTTTCTTT. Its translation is CASSQGQGSGAFF.

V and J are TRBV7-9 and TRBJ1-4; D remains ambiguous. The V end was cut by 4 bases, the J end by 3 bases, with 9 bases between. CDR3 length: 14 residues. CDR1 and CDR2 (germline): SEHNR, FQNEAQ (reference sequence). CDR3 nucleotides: TGTGCCAGCAGCTACAACAGTGCTAATGAAAAACTGTTTTTT. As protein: CASSYNSANEKLFF.

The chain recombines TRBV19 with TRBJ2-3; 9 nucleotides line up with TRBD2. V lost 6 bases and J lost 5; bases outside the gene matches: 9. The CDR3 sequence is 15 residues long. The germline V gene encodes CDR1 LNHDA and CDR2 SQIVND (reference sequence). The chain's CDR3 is CASSPSSGKGDTQYF. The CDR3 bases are TGTGCCAGTAGCCCCTCTAGCGGGAAAGGAGATACGCAGTATTTT.

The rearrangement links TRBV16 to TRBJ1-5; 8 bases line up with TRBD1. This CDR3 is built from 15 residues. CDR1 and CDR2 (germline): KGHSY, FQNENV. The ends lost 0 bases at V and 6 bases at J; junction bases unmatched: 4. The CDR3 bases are TGTGCCAGCAGCCAATCAGGACAGGGAAGTCAGCCCCAGCATTTT. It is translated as CASSQSGQGSQPQHF.

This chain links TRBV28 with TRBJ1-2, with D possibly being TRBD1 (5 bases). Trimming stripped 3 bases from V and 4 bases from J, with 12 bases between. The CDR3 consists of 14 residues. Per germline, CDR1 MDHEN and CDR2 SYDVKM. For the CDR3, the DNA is TGTGCCAGCAGTTTCGTGGGGGGGGGCTATGGCTACACCTTC. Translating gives CASSFVGGGYGYTF.

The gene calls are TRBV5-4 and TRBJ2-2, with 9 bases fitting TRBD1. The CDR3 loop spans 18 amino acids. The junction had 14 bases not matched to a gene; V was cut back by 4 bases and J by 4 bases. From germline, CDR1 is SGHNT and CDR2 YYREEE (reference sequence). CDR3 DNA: TGTGCCAGCAGCAAAAAGGGAAACAGGGGGCGAATCACCGGGGAGCTGTTTTTT. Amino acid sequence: CASSKKGNRGRITGELFF.

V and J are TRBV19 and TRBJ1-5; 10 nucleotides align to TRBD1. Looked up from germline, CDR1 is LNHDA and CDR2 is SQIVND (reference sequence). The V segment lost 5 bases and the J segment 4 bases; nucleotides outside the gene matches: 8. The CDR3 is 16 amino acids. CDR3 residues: CASSPSPGQGNQPQHF. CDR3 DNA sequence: TGTGCCAGTAGTCCCTCCCCGGGACAGGGGAATCAGCCCCAGCATTTT.

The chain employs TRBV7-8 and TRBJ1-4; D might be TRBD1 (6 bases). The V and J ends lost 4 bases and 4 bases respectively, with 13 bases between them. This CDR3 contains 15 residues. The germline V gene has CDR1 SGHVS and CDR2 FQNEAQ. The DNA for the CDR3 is TGTGCCAGCAGCTACAGGGAGACAATTAATGAAAAACTGTTTTTT. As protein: CASSYRETINEKLFF.

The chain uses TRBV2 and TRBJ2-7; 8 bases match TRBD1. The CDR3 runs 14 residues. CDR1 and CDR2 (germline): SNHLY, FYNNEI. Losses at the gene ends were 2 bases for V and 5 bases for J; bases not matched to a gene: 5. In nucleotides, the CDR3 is TGTGCCAGCAGTGAAACCGGGACAGGTCACGAGCAGTACTTC. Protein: CASSETGTGHEQYF. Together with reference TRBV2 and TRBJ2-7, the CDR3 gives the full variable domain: EPEVTQTPSHQVTQMGQEVILRCVPISNHLYFYWYRQILGQKVEFLVSFYNNEISEKSEIFDDQFSVERPDGSNFTLKIRSTKLEDSAMYFCASSETGTGHEQYFGPGTRLTVT.

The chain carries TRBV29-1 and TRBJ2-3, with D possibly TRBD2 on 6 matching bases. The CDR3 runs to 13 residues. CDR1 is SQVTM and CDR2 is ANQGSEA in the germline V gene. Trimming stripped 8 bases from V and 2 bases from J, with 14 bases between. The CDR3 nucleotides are TGCAGCCCTGGGGACTTAGACACAGATACGCAGTATTTT. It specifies CSPGDLDTDTQYF.

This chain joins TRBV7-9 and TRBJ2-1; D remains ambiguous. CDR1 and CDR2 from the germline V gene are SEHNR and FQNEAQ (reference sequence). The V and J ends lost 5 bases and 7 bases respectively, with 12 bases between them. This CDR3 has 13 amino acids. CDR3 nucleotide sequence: TGTGCCAGCAGCCCCACAACAATTAATGAGCAGTTCTTC. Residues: CASSPTTINEQFF.

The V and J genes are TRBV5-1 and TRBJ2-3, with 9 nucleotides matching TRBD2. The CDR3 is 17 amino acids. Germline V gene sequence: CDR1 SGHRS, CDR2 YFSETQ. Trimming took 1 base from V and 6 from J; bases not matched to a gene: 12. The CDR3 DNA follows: TGCGCCAGCAGCTTGCGTGGCGGGGGGGCGGTTTCCGATACGCAGTATTTT. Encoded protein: CASSLRGGGAVSDTQYF.

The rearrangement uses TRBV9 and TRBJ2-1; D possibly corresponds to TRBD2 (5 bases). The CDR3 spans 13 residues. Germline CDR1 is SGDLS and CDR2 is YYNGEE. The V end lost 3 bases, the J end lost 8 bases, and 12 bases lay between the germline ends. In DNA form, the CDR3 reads TGTGCCAGCAGCGGGGAACTAGGCTATGAGCAGTTCTTC. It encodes CASSGELGYEQFF.

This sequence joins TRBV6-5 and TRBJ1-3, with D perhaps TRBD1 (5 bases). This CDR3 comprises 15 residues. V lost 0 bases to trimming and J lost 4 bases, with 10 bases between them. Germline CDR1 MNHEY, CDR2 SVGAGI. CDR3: CASSYSGADGNTIYF. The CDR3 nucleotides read TGTGCCAGCAGTTACTCAGGGGCGGACGGAAACACCATATATTTT.

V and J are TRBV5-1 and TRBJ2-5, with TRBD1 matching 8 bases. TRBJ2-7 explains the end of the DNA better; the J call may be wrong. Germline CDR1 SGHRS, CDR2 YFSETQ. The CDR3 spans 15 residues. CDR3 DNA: TGCGCCAGCAGTCGGGGGACAGGTTACTCCTACGAGCAGTACTTC. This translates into CASSRGTGYSYEQYF.

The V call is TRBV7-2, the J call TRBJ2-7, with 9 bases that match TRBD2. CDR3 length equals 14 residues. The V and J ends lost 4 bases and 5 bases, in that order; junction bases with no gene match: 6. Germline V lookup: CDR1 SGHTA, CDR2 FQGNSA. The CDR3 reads CASSSPGLANEQYF. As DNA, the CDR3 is TGTGCCAGCAGCTCGCCGGGACTAGCTAACGAGCAGTACTTC.

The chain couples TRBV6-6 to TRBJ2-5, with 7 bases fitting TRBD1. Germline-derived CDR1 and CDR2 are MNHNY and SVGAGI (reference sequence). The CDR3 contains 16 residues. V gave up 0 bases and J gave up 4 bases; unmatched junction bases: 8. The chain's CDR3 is CASSYSTTGKGETQYF. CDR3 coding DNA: TGTGCCAGCAGTTACTCTACGACAGGGAAGGGAGAGACCCAGTACTTC.

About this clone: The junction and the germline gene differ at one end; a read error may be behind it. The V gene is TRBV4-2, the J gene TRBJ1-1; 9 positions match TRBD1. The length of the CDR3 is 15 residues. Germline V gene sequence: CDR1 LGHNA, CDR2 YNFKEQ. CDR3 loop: CAGSPRTGETTEAFF. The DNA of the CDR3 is TGTGCCGGCAGCCCTAGGACAGGGGAGACCACTGAAGCTTTCTTT.

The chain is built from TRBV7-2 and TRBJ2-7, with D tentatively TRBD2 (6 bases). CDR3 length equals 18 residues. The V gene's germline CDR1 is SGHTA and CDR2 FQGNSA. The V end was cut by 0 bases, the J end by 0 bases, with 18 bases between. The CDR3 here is CASSLAPRIGTYSYEQYF. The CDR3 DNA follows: TGTGCCAGCAGCTTAGCCCCACGAATAGGGACTTACTCCTACGAGCAGTACTTC.

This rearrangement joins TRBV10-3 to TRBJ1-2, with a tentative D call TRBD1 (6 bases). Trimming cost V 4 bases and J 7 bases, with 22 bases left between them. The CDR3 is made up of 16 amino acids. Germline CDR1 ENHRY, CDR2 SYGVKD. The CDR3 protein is CAISGAQGPFGTGYTF. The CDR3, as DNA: TGTGCCATCAGTGGTGCACAGGGTCCCTTCGGGACTGGCTACACCTTC.

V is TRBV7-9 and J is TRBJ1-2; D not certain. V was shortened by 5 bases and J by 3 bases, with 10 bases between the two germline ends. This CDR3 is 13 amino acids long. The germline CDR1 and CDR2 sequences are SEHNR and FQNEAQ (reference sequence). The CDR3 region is CASSAGTYYGYTF. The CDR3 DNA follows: TGTGCCAGCAGCGCGGGCACGTACTATGGCTACACCTTC.